This T cell receptor beta chain comes out of a study of CD4 T cells in relation to SARS-CoV-2 and coronaviruses. For this clone: Its target is not known.

Sequencing was performed with immunoSEQ multiplex PCR; in TCRdb, only in-frame clones are kept and a portion is missing. Here the sample spans 23,000 or so clones, around 76% being singletons. The CDR3 runs to 12 residues. V dropped 3 bases and J dropped 8 bases, with 10 bases sitting between them. The V gene's germline CDR1 is LNHNV and CDR2 YYDKDF (reference sequence). Before the COVID-19 pandemic, during about 2011-2019, CD4+ T cells were taken from unexposed donors. The cells were cultured for less than twelve days before CD4+ T cells were isolated. Sample: CD4+ T cells from PBMCs, cultured in vitro. The V and J genes are TRBV15 and TRBJ1-1, with D maybe TRBD1 (5 bases). The receptor's source is a human donor in good health. This CDR3 reads CATSRGGGEAFF. CDR3 nucleotide sequence: TGTGCCACCAGCAGGGGGGGAGGAGAAGCTTTCTTT. The full variable domain, rest sourced from reference TRBV15 and TRBJ1-1, is DAMVIQNPRYQVTQFGKPVTLSCSQTLNHNVMYWYQQKSSQAPKLLFHYYDKDFNNEADTPDNFQSRRPNTSFCFLDIRSPGLGDTAMYLCATSRGGGEAFFGQGTRLTVV.